This T cell receptor (beta chain) was identified during a study of metastatic and nonmetastatic thyroid tumors (dated by TCRdb to 2020 to 2022). For context, the study as a whole: Repertoires from peripheral blood and from tumor or nodule tissue samples of malignant and benign thyroid patients were compared. Points the paper makes about the study in general: TCR beta diversity was reported as significantly higher in malignant tumors than in benign nodules, in both blood and tumor samples.

Trimming costs V 7 bases and J 0 bases, and their ends lie 12 bases apart. The CDR3, cysteine through phenylalanine, is 14 amino acids long. Here the CDR3 DNA is all that survives: 42 bases in frame from base 1. CDR1 and CDR2 (SGHRS, YFSETQ) derive from the germline V gene. No patient had received any treatment before thyroid surgery. The study retrospectively analysed patient clinical samples collected from the early 2010s to the late 2010s using T-cell receptor beta sequencing. The library relied on PCR. This sample was sequenced with an Illumina HiSeq 4000. High-throughput sequencing was used to profile the TCR beta-chain CDR3 region of each patient. The study's processing was this. The researchers built a classifier to tell apart papillary thyroid cancer patients with distant metastasis, based on CDR3 differences among clinicopathological groups. The Shannon index was used to assess repertoire diversity, and the Morisita-Horn index was used to assess tumor-blood repertoire similarity. TCRdb reprocessing: public reads trimmed at Q25 with fastp, clones called with MiXCR, in-frame beta chains kept. TCRdb, not the original authors, processed these V and J calls. This sample holds around 15,000 clones; 25% to 35% were observed only once. The top ten clones comprise over 45% of the sample.

In regard to this clone: The target of this receptor is not known. No clone much larger than this one lies a single base away; base qualities are absent.

What was sequenced was tumor tissue. Rearrangement joined TRBV5-1 to TRBJ2-3; a tentative D match to TRBD2 spans 5 bases. This receptor was taken from a male donor with papillary thyroid cancer or a benign thyroid nodule (not recorded which). Some clones in this sample may be carry-over from other donors' samples. The CDR3 region: CASREPGSTDTQYF. The nucleotide sequence reads as follows: TGCGCCAGCCGGGAACCGGGGAGCACAGATACGCAGTATTTT.